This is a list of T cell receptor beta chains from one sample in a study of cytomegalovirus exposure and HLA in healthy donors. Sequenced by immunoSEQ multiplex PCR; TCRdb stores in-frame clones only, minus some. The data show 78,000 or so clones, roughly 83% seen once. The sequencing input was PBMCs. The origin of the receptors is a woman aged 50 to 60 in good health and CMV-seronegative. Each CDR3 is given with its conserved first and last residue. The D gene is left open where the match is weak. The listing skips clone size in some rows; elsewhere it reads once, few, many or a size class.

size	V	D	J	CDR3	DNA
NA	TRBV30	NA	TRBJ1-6	CAWSPTQGFSSPLHF	TGTGCCTGGAGTCCCACTCAGGGGTTCTCATCACCCCTCCACTTT
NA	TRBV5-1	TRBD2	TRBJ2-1	CASSLAWREVRDEQFF	TGCGCCAGCAGCTTGGCATGGCGGGAGGTCCGGGATGAGCAGTTCTTC
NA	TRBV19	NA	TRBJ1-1	CASGEVLNTEAFF	TGTGCCAGTGGGGAGGTTTTGAACACTGAAGCTTTCTTT
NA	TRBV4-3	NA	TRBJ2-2	CASSQAQGSTGELFF	TGCGCCAGCAGCCAAGCACAGGGAAGCACCGGGGAGCTGTTTTTT
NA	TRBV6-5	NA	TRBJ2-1	CASSLGREYNEQFF	TGTGCCAGCAGCTTAGGGAGAGAATACAATGAGCAGTTCTTC
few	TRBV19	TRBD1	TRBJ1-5	CASRQVTGGQGQPQHF	TGTGCCAGTAGGCAGGTGACAGGGGGCCAAGGTCAGCCCCAGCATTTT
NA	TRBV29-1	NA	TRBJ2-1	CSAGLSYNEQFF	TGCAGCGCGGGACTTAGCTACAATGAGCAGTTCTTC
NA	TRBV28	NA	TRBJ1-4	CASSLYRDNEKLFF	TGTGCCAGCAGTTTGTACAGGGACAATGAAAAACTGTTTTTT
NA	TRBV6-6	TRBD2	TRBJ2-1	CASSFSGNYNEQFF	TGTGCCAGCAGTTTCAGCGGGAACTACAATGAGCAGTTCTTC
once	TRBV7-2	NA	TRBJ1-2	CASSGNDGNYGYTF	TGTGCCAGCAGCGGTAACGACGGGAACTATGGCTACACCTTC
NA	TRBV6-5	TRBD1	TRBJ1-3	CASRRTGYGNTIYF	TGTGCCAGCAGGAGGACAGGGTACGGAAACACCATATATTTT
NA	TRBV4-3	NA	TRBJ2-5	CASSQDGGGHGETQYF	TGCGCCAGCAGCCAAGATGGGGGGGGACATGGGGAGACCCAGTACTTC
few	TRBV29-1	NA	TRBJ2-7	CSVGGLGFYEQYF	TGCAGCGTTGGAGGGCTAGGGTTCTACGAGCAGTACTTC
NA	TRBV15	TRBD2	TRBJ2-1	CATSRVGGGDEQFF	TGTGCCACCAGCAGAGTGGGGGGGGGTGATGAGCAGTTCTTC
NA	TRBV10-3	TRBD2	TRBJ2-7	CAISGTSGRNYEQYF	TGTGCCATCAGTGGAACTAGCGGGCGAAACTACGAGCAGTACTTC
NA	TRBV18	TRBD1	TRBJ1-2	CASSAGQPLYNYGYTF	TGTGCCAGCTCAGCGGGACAGCCCCTCTATAACTATGGCTACACCTTC
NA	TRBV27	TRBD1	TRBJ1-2	CASRTVAGGNYGYTF	TGTGCCAGCAGGACTGTGGCAGGGGGTAACTATGGCTACACCTTC
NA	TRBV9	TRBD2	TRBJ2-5	CASSTSGGAGETQYF	TGTGCCAGCAGCACTAGCGGGGGGGCCGGGGAGACCCAGTACTTC
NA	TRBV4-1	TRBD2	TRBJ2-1	CASSQREISDEQFF	TGCGCCAGCAGTCAGCGGGAGATTAGTGATGAGCAGTTCTTC
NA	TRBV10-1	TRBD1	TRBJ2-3	CASSPGQGPTDTQYF	TGCGCCAGCAGCCCGGGACAGGGCCCTACAGATACGCAGTATTTT
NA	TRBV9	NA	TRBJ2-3	CASSLEGRTDTQYF	TGTGCCAGCAGCCTGGAGGGACGCACAGATACGCAGTATTTT
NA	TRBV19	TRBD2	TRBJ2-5	CASSIGGGAKETQYF	TGTGCCAGTAGTATAGGCGGGGGGGCCAAAGAGACCCAGTACTTC
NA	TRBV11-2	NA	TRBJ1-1	CASSFRTEAFF	TGTGCCAGCAGCTTCAGGACAGAAGCTTTCTTT
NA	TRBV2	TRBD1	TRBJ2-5	CASSESPGTGATAQYF	TGTGCCAGCAGTGAATCCCCCGGGACAGGGGCTACCGCCCAGTACTTC
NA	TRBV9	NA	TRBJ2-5	CASSVEEGGDETQYF	TGTGCCAGCAGCGTAGAGGAGGGTGGCGACGAGACCCAGTACTTC
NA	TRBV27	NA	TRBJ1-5	CASSIPGLIPSNQPQHF	TGTGCCAGCAGTATACCAGGACTAATTCCAAGCAATCAGCCCCAGCATTTT
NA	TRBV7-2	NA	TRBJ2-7	CASSLEVSVYEQYF	TGTGCCAGCAGCTTAGAGGTTAGCGTCTACGAGCAGTACTTC
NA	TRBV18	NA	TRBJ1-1	CASSAPRGGRNTEAFF	TGTGCCAGCTCAGCACCCCGGGGGGGTAGGAACACTGAAGCTTTCTTT
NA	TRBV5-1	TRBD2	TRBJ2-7	CASSSGLAGGGIYEQYF	TGCGCCAGCAGCTCGGGACTAGCGGGAGGGGGAATCTACGAGCAGTACTTC
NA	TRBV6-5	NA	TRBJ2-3	CASSRYRAVTDTQYF	TGTGCCAGCAGTCGATACAGGGCAGTCACAGATACGCAGTATTTT
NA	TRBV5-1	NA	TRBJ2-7	CASSRSGSTGPSYEQYF	TGCGCCAGCAGCAGATCCGGGTCAACAGGGCCCTCCTACGAGCAGTACTTC
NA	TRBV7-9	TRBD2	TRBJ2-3	CASSYRSGVSTDTQYF	TGTGCCAGCAGCTATCGTAGCGGGGTTAGCACAGATACGCAGTATTTT
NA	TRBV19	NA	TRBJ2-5	CASSIVAETQYF	TGTGCCAGTAGTATTGTCGCGGAGACCCAGTACTTC
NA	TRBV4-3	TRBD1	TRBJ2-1	CASSRGTGSGNEQFF	TGCGCCAGCAGCCGAGGGACAGGGAGTGGGAATGAGCAGTTCTTC
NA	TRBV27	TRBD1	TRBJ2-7	CASSLSPGQGARYSDEQYF	TGTGCCAGCAGTTTATCCCCGGGACAGGGGGCGCGATATTCGGACGAGCAGTACTTC
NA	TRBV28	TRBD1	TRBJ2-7	CASSSGDRARYEQYF	TGTGCCAGCAGCTCCGGGGACAGGGCTAGGTACGAGCAGTACTTC
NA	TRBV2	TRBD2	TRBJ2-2	CASSGTSGATGELFF	TGTGCCAGCAGTGGGACTAGCGGGGCCACCGGGGAGCTGTTTTTT
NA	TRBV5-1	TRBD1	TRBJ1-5	CASSLGTWDRGLIQPQHF	TGCGCCAGCAGCTTGGGGACCTGGGACAGGGGGCTAATTCAGCCCCAGCATTTT
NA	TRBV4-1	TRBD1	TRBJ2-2	CASSPPGGDRGSGELFF	TGCGCCAGCAGCCCACCTGGGGGGGACAGGGGATCCGGGGAGCTGTTTTTT
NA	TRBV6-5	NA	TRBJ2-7	CASWGAYEQYF	TGTGCCAGCTGGGGGGCCTACGAGCAGTACTTC
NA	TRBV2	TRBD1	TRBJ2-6	CASSDGTGSSWANVLTF	TGTGCCAGCAGTGACGGGACAGGTTCCTCCTGGGCCAACGTCCTGACTTTC
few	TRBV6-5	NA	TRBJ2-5	CASRDRLETQYF	TGTGCCAGCAGAGACAGGCTTGAGACCCAGTACTTC